This entry lists 14 T cell receptor beta chains sequenced from one sample in a study of monozygotic twins with inflammatory bowel disease. Reprocessing the 5' RACE reads, TCRdb reports a single entry for every CDR3 protein and omits DNA. The ten most abundant clones cover about 2.3% of a sample with some 400,000 distinct CDR3 sequences. Sequencing was carried out using blood. These receptors were taken from a human donor with ulcerative colitis or Crohn's disease, or a healthy co-twin of an affected twin (not recorded which).

The chain uses TRBV18 and TRBJ2-7; TCRdb's D gene call, TRBD1, goes unchecked for lack of DNA. CDR1 is KGHSH, CDR2 LQKENI, per germline. The CDR3 consists of 16 residues. The chain's CDR3 is CASSPLYGTGAYEQYF.

The CDR3 loop is CASSQGPLRSNQPQHF. The chain joins TRBV4-1 to TRBJ1-5. The CDR3 consists of 16 residues. The germline V gene has CDR1 MGHRA and CDR2 YSYEKL.

The chain couples TRBV12-3 or TRBV12-4 to TRBJ2-2; TCRdb's D gene call, TRBD2, goes unchecked for lack of DNA. This CDR3 spans 15 amino acids. The CDR3 region is CASSLGQPGTGELFF.

The chain combines TRBV6-5 with TRBJ1-1; lacking DNA, the TRBD1 call made by TCRdb goes unchecked. Germline V CDR1 and CDR2: MNHEY, SVGAGI. The CDR3 extends over 17 amino acids. The CDR3 spells CASSTTGTGDLNTEAFF.

The gene calls are TRBV7-9 and TRBJ1-4. The CDR3 sequence is 16 residues long. The V gene's germline CDR1 is SEHNR and CDR2 FQNEAQ (reference sequence). CDR3 loop: CASSPSWTGTNEKLFF.

CDR3 sequence: CASSPSAGAGNTEAFF. This chain uses TRBV18 with TRBJ1-1; without DNA, the TCRdb call of TRBD1 cannot be checked. CDR1 is KGHSH and CDR2 is LQKENI in the germline V gene. This CDR3 spans 16 amino acids.

The chain couples TRBV7-8 to TRBJ2-7; TCRdb designates TRBD1, a call that cannot be tested without DNA. Germline V gene lookup returns CDR1 SGHVS and CDR2 FQNEAQ. This CDR3 comprises 15 residues. CDR3 amino acids: CASSLGGRGRDEQYF.

The CDR3 protein is CASSLATSYEQYF. This rearrangement joins TRBV5-1 to TRBJ2-7. The CDR3 is made up of 13 amino acids. The V gene's germline CDR1 is SGHRS and CDR2 YFSETQ.

The chain links TRBV5-1 to TRBJ1-2. Germline V gene sequence: CDR1 SGHRS, CDR2 YFSETQ. The CDR3 is 12 residues long. The CDR3 here is CASSFDLYGYTF.

The genes are TRBV20-1 and TRBJ2-1; TCRdb picks TRBD1, but there is no DNA to check that call. Germline-derived CDR1 and CDR2 are DFQATT and SNEGSKA (reference sequence). CDR3 length equals 11 residues. The CDR3 loop is CSAPWGNEQFF.

The chain employs TRBV7-6 and TRBJ2-5. Germline CDR1 and CDR2: SGHVS and FNYEAQ. CDR3 size: 11 residues. The chain's CDR3 is CASSFTHAPYF.

The CDR3 sequence is CASSSSTENSPLHF. The J gene is TRBJ1-6, the V gene TRBV5-1. The CDR3 runs 14 residues. CDR1 and CDR2 from the germline V gene are SGHRS and YFSETQ.

J is TRBJ1-2 and V is TRBV5-4. CDR1 SGHNT and CDR2 YYREEE come from the germline V gene (reference sequence). The CDR3 consists of 14 residues. CDR3 sequence reads: CASSNQQIQPGYTF.

V usage is TRBV30 and J usage is TRBJ2-7; the TRBD1 assignment by TCRdb is unverifiable without DNA. This CDR3 is 12 amino acids long. In germline, CDR1 is GTSNPN, CDR2 SVGIG (reference sequence). This chain's CDR3 is CAWMGVSYEQYF.